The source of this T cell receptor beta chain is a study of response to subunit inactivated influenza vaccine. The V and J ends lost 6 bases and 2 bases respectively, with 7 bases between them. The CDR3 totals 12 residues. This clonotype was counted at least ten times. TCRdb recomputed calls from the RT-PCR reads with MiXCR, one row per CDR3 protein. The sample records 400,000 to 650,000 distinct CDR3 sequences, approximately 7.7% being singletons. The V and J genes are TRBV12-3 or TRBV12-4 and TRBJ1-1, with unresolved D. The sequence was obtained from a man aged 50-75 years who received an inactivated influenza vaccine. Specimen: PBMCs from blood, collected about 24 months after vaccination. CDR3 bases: TGTGCCAGCAGCGGGATAAACACTGAAGCTTTCTTT. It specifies CASSGINTEAFF.